Presented here are 3 T cell receptor beta chains from one specimen sequenced in a study of PD-1 blockade in classical Hodgkin lymphoma. Sequencing used immunoSEQ multiplex PCR; TCRdb keeps in-frame clones, though not all of them. The table records over 15,000 clones, roughly 60% of them present only once. Each patient's relapse followed autologous stem cell transplantation, and brentuximab vedotin exposure varied. The material was peripheral blood mononuclear cells (PBMCs), obtained before the second cycle of nivolumab. The source of these receptors is a human donor with classical Hodgkin lymphoma.

This rearrangement joins TRBV28 to TRBJ1-5; TRBD1 is a possible D gene (5 bases). Germline assignment: CDR1 MDHEN and CDR2 SYDVKM. The CDR3 totals 21 residues. The ends were cut back, 1 base at V and 4 bases at J, with 29 bases in the middle. The CDR3 DNA is TGTGCCAGCAGTTTATTAGTTACGTGGGTACAGCGCGAAGGGGTTAATCAGCCCCAGCATTTT. Its translation: CASSLLVTWVQREGVNQPQHF.

The chain carries TRBV5-7 and TRBJ1-5; D possibly corresponds to TRBD1 (6 bases). TRBV5-7 carries the ORF label, with uncertain function. With 2 bases removed from V and 15 bases from J, the gap between germline ends came to 21 bases. The CDR3 has 14 amino acids. CDR3 sequence reads: CASSFGMGGALLHF. The CDR3 DNA follows: TGTGCCAGCAGCTTCGGGATGGGGGGGGCCCTCCTGCATTTT.

This sequence joins TRBV7-9 and TRBJ1-5, with 7 bases matching TRBD1. CDR3 length: 14 amino acids. Germline V gene sequence: CDR1 SEHNR, CDR2 FQNEAQ (reference sequence). V lost 1 base, J lost 6 bases, and 3 bases stayed unmatched. In DNA form, the CDR3 reads TGTGCCAGCAGCTTAGGGCAGGGGGGTCAGCCCCAGCATTTT. It yields the protein CASSLGQGGQPQHF.